This entry describes one T cell receptor (beta chain). Antigen unknown. These data are taken from a study of cytomegalovirus exposure and HLA in healthy donors. Across the study: Early release data held 75 million to 100 million unique TCRs from HLA-typed donors.

PCR involved 60 Vbeta and 13 Jbeta primers. The assay was immunoSEQ multiplex PCR, and TCRdb's table has in-frame clones only and misses some. The table has around 150,000 clones, 80% to 90% seen once. General study findings and limits: Versus the approximately 670-donor mean, an Asian-associated ancestry cluster reportedly showed fewer N-insertions in a later analysis. In presence/absence analyses, roughly uniform sequencing depth across donors was assumed.

Donors counted as nominally healthy when sampled, yet unrecorded immune exposures were likely. V lost 1 base to trimming and J lost 4 bases, with 8 bases between them. Germline V CDR1 and CDR2: SGDLS, YYNGEE. This CDR3 has 14 amino acids. The TCR originated in a woman in her 40s in good health and CMV-seropositive. This chain joins TRBV9 and TRBJ2-2, with a weak D call TRBD2 (5 bases). The sequencing input was PBMCs. The CDR3 spells CASSVTGSTGELFF. In nucleotides, the CDR3 is TGTGCCAGCAGCGTAACGGGGTCCACCGGGGAGCTGTTTTTT.